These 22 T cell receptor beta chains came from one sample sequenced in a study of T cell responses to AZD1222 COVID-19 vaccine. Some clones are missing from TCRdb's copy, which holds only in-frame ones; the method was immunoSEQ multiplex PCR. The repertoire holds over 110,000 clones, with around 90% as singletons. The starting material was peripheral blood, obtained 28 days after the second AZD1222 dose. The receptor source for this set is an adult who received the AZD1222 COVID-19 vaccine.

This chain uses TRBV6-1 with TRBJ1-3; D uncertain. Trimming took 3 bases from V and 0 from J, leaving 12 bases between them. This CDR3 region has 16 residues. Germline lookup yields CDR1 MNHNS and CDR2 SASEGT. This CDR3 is CASSDPRTDSGNTIYF. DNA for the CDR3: TGTGCCAGCAGTGACCCCCGGACCGACTCTGGAAACACCATATATTTT.

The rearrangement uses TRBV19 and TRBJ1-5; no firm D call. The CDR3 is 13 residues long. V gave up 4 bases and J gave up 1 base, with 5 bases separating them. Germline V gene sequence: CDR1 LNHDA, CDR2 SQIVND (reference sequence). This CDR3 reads CASSTKSNQPQHF. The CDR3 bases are TGTGCCAGTAGTACAAAAAGCAATCAGCCCCAGCATTTT.

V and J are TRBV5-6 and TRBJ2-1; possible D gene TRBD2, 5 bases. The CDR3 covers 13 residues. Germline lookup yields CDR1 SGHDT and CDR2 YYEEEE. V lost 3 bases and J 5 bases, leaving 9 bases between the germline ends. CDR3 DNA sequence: TGTGCCAGCAGCTGGCGAGGGCACAATGAGCAGTTCTTC. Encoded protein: CASSWRGHNEQFF.

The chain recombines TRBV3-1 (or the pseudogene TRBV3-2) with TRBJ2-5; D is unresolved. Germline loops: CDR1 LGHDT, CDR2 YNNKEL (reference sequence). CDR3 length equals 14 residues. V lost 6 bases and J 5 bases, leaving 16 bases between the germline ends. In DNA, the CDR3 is TGTGCCAGCAGTCCCGCATTCGTGGGGGAGACCCAGTACTTC. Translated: CASSPAFVGETQYF.

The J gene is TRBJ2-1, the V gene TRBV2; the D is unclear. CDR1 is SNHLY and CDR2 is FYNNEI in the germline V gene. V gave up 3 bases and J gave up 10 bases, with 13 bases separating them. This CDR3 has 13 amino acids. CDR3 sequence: CASSDASSAEQFF. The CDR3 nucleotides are TGTGCCAGCAGTGACGCGTCCAGCGCAGAGCAGTTCTTC.

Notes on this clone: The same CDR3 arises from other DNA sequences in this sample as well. The CDR3 DNA reads as TGCGCCAGCAGTTTTGGGGGTGGAACCGGGGAGCTGTTTTTT. It translates to CASSFGGGTGELFF. This chain uses TRBV5-1 with TRBJ2-2, with D perhaps matching TRBD1 or TRBD2 (5 bases each). V lost 5 bases to trimming and J lost 5 bases, with 13 bases between them. The CDR3 spans 14 residues. The V gene's germline CDR1 is SGHRS and CDR2 YFSETQ. The full variable domain, with the rest looked up from reference TRBV5-1 and TRBJ2-2, is KAGVTQTPRYLIKTRGQQVTLSCSPISGHRSVSWYQQTPGQGLQFLFEYFSETQRNKGNFPGRFSGRQFSNSRSEMNVSTLELGDSALYLCASSFGGGTGELFFGEGSRLTVL.

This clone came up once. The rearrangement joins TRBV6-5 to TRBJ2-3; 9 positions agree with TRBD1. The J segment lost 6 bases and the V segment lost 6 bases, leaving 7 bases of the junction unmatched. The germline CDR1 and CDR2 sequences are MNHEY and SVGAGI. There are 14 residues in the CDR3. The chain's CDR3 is CASRGQGDVDTQYF. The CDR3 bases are TGTGCCAGCAGGGGACAGGGTGATGTTGATACGCAGTATTTT.

Here the CDR3 reads CAIRAFGDYGYTF. CDR3 nucleotides: TGTGCCATCAGGGCCTTTGGAGACTATGGCTACACCTTC. The genes are TRBV10-3 and TRBJ1-2; no clear D. This CDR3 has 13 amino acids. Germline assignment: CDR1 ENHRY and CDR2 SYGVKD. V gave up 6 bases and J gave up 3 bases, with 11 bases separating them.

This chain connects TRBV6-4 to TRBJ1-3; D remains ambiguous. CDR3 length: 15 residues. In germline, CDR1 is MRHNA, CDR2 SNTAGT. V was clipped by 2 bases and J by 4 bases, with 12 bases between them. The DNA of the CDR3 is TGTGCCAGCAGTGACCTCAGAAGGGTCGGAAACACCATATATTTT. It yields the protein CASSDLRRVGNTIYF.

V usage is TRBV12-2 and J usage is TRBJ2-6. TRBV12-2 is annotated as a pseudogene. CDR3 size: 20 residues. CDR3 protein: CASRLNRPAAYSSGANVLTF. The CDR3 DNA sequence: TGTGCAAGTCGCTTAAATCGGCCGGCAGCCTATTCCTCTGGGGCCAACGTCCTGACTTTC.

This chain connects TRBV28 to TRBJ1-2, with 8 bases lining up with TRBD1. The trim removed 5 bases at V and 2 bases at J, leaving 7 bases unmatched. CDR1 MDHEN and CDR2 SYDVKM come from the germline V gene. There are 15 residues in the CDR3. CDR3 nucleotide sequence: TGTGCCAGCAGTGTGCGGGACAGGAGGAACTATGGCTACACCTTC. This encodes CASSVRDRRNYGYTF.

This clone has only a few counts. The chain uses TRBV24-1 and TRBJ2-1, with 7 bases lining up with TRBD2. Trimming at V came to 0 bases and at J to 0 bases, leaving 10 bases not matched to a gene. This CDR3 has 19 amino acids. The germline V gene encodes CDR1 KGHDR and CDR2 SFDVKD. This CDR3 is CATSDLQSRGGSSYNEQFF. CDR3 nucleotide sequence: TGTGCCACCAGTGATTTGCAAAGCCGGGGAGGGAGCTCCTACAATGAGCAGTTCTTC.

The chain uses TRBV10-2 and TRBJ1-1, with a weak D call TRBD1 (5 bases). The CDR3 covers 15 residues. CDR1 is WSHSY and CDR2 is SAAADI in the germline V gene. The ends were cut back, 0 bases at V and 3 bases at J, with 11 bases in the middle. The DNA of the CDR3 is TGCGCCAGCAGTGAGTCAGGGCGGGGCGACACTGAAGCTTTCTTT. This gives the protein CASSESGRGDTEAFF.

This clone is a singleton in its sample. The CDR3 coding sequence is TGTGCCAGCATGTTCAGCCACAATGAGCAGTTCTTC. It codes for CASMFSHNEQFF. The rearrangement uses TRBV6-5 and TRBJ2-1; D is unresolved. CDR1 MNHEY and CDR2 SVGAGI come from the germline V gene. CDR3 length: 12 residues. Trimming shortened V by 7 bases and J by 5 bases, and 9 bases separated the two germline ends.

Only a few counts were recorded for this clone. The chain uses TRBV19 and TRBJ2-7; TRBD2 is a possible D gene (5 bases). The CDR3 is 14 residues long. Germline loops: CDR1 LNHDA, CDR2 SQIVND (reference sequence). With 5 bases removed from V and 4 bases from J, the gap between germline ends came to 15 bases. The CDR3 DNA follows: TGTGCCAGTAGTCGGCGCGAGGGAGAGTACGAGCAGTACTTC. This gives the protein CASSRREGEYEQYF.

Written as DNA, the CDR3 is TGTGCCAGCAAAGGGACAGGATCGTACTTTGGCTACACCTTC. Translation gives CASKGTGSYFGYTF. The rearrangement links TRBV28 to TRBJ1-2; TRBD1 agrees at 8 bases. The germline CDR1 and CDR2 sequences are MDHEN and SYDVKM. Germline trimming cut 7 bases from V and 7 bases from J; bases unmatched to any gene: 11. The CDR3 covers 14 residues.

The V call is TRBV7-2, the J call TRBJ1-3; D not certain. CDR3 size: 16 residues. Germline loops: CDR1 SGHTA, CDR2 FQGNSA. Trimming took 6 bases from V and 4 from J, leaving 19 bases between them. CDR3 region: CASRFYSGMGGNTIYF. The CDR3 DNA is TGTGCCAGCAGATTCTATTCCGGGATGGGAGGAAACACCATATATTTT.

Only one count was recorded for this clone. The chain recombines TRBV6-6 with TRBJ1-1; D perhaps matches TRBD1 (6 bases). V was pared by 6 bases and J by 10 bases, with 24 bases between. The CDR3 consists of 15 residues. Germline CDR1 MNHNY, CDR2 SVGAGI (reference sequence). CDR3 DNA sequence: TGTGCCAGCAGCCAAACAGAACAGGGAGGGAATAGAGCTTTCTTT. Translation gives CASSQTEQGGNRAFF.

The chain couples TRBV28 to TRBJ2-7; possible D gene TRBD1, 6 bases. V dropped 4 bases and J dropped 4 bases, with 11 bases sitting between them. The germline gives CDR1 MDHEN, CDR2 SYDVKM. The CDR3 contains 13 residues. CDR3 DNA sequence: TGTGCCAGCAGTTACCTCAGGGGTTACGAGCAGTACTTC. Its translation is CASSYLRGYEQYF. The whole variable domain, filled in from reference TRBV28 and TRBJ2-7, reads DVKVTQSSRYLVKRTGEKVFLECVQDMDHENMFWYRQDPGLGLRLIYFSYDVKMKEKGDIPEGYSVSREKKERFSLILESASTNQTSMYLCASSYLRGYEQYFGPGTRLTVT.

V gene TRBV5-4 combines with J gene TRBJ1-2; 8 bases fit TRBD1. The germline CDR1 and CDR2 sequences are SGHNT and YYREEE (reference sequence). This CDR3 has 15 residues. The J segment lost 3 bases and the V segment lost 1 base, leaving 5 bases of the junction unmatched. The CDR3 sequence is CASSLQGASHYGYTF. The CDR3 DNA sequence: TGTGCCAGCAGCTTGCAGGGGGCGAGTCACTATGGCTACACCTTC. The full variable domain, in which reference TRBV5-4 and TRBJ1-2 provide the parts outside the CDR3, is ETGVTQSPTHLIKTRGQQVTLRCSSQSGHNTVSWYQQALGQGPQFIFQYYREEENGRGNFPPRFSGLQFPNYSSELNVNALELDDSALYLCASSLQGASHYGYTFGSGTRLTVV.

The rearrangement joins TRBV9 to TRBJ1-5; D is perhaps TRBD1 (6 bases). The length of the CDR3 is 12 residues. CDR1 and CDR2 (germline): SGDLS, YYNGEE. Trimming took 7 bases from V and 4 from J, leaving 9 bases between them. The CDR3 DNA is TGTGCCAGCGGGGGCCTGAATCAGCCCCAGCATTTT. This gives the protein CASGGLNQPQHF.

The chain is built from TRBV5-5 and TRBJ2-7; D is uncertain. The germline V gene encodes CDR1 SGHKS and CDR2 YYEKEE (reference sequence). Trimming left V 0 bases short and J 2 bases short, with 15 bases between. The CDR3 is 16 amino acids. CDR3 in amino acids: CASSLDAGLRAYEQYV. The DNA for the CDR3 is TGTGCCAGCAGCTTGGACGCTGGGCTAAGGGCCTACGAGCAGTACGTC.